This T cell receptor beta chain was sequenced during a study of Ad26.COV2.S vaccination and SARS-CoV-2 variants. Study findings and constraints: Total responses of T cells may have been underestimated by the analyses of TCR breadth and depth.

Points on this clone: What it binds is not known.

TCRdb's copy holds only in-frame clones and misses some; the assay was immunoSEQ multiplex PCR. This sample yields about 400,000 clones, of which 70% to 90% are seen a single time; approximately 1.9% belongs to the top ten. Treatment given: about 20 received Ad26.COV2.S at low or high dose, single or two shots; five or six received placebo; per-sample allocation not given. It was on day 63 after the first vaccine or placebo injection that samples were taken. The CDR3 is made up of 13 amino acids. The trim removed 5 bases at V and 2 bases at J, leaving 2 bases unmatched. The germline V gene encodes CDR1 SEHNR and CDR2 FQNEAQ (reference sequence).

The chain is built from TRBV7-9 and TRBJ2-7; 8 bases are a match to TRBD1. The sample here was peripheral blood, taken in a trial of Ad26.COV2.S vaccine versus placebo. The receptor was isolated from a person between 18 and 59 years old who received the Ad26.COV2.S COVID-19 vaccine or a placebo. CDR3 in amino acids: CASSLQGAYEQYF. CDR3 DNA sequence: TGTGCCAGCAGCCTACAGGGGGCCTACGAGCAGTACTTC. The whole variable domain, remainder taken from reference TRBV7-9 and TRBJ2-7, is DTGVSQNPRHKITKRGQNVTFRCDPISEHNRLYWYRQTLGQGPEFLTYFQNEAQLEKSRLLSDRFSAERPKGSFSTLEIQRTEQGDSAMYLCASSLQGAYEQYFGPGTRLTVT.